Sequencing of this T cell receptor beta chain was carried out in a study of shared clonotypes between healthy human individuals. This CDR3 is built from 16 residues. CDR1 is KGHSH and CDR2 is LQKENI in the germline V gene. Genomic DNA of every subset was divided equally among multiple immunoSEQ plates. Profiled with immunoSEQ multiplex PCR; TCRdb holds only in-frame clones, not every one. Among more than 600,000 clones listed, about 91% were seen once. Naive CD8 populations comprised CD45RO-negative cells positively selected for CCR7, excluding terminally differentiated effector memory CD45RA+ cells. A remark on this clone: One end of the junction does not line up with germline, which may come from a read error.

This sequence originates from a man aged 30 to 39 in good health. The J gene is TRBJ2-1, the V gene TRBV18; 9 bases align to TRBD1. What was sequenced was naive CD8+ T cells sorted from blood. CDR3 region: CVSSPGDRVTYNEQFF. The CDR3 DNA follows: TGTGTCAGCTCCCCAGGGGACAGGGTGACCTACAATGAGCAGTTCTTC.